Sequencing of this T cell receptor (beta chain) was carried out in a study of beta chain features in type 1 diabetes. This clone was seen more than once but under ten times. V was clipped by 6 bases and J by 3 bases, with 15 bases between them. CDR3 length: 14 amino acids. Germline V CDR1 and CDR2: WSHSY, SAAADI. Isolated RNA was reverse transcribed in full, so expressed TCRB transcripts were sequenced. This table comes from immunoSEQ multiplex PCR, and its TCRdb copy is limited to in-frame clones, with some not included. The sample contains roughly 41,000 clones, approximately 49% of which appear only once.

The V and J genes are TRBV10-2 and TRBJ2-7; D remains unclear. Sequencing was carried out using central memory CD4+ T cells from blood. The clonotype originates from a woman between 18 and 30 years old in good health. The CDR3 DNA is TGCGCCAGCAGAATAGAACTCTCCGGCTACGAGCAGTACTTC. The encoded protein is CASRIELSGYEQYF.